One sample yielded the 12 T cell receptor beta chains listed below, sequenced in a study of identical twins. TCRdb fed the 5' RACE reads into MiXCR, producing one record per CDR3 protein. The data contain approximately 500,000 distinct CDR3 sequences, 20% to 25% of them singletons. The data also belong to a second study, concerning T cells expressing NK-cell markers.

Sequencing used CD4+ T cells sorted from blood. The receptors come from a woman between 18 and 30 years old in good health.

This clonotype was seen a few times. The chain joins TRBV9 to TRBJ2-3; D uncertain. Germline V gives CDR1 SGDLS, CDR2 YYNGEE. This CDR3 has 13 residues. The germline V and J ends were trimmed by 0 bases and 5 bases, with 7 bases remaining between them. This CDR3 is CASSVDSLDTQYF. In DNA form, the CDR3 reads TGTGCCAGCAGCGTAGATAGTCTAGATACGCAGTATTTT. Together with reference TRBV9 and TRBJ2-3, the CDR3 gives the full variable domain: DSGVTQTPKHLITATGQRVTLRCSPRSGDLSVYWYQQSLDQGLQFLIQYYNGEERAKGNILERFSAQQFPDLHSELNLSSLELGDSALYFCASSVDSLDTQYFGPGTRLTVL.

A few counts support this clonotype. The V and J genes are TRBV12-3 or TRBV12-4 and TRBJ1-1, with a possible D match to TRBD1 (5 bases). V lost 3 bases, J lost 7 bases, and 15 bases lay in between. The CDR3 totals 14 residues. CDR3 in amino acids: CASSLFDSSFEAFF. The CDR3 DNA follows: TGTGCCAGCAGTTTGTTCGACAGCTCTTTTGAAGCTTTCTTT.

V is TRBV9 and J is TRBJ1-4; TRBD1 matches 10 bases. The CDR3 is 14 amino acids. Per the germline V gene, CDR1 is SGDLS and CDR2 is YYNGEE. Unmatched junction bases numbered 9, after V lost 4 bases and J lost 12 bases. In nucleotides, the CDR3 is TGTGCCAGCAGCCCCCAGACAGGGGGCGGGGAACTGTTTTTT. Translated, it gives CASSPQTGGGELFF.

The gene calls are TRBV7-2 and TRBJ2-1, with 7 bases that match TRBD2. CDR3 length equals 15 residues. The germline V gene encodes CDR1 SGHTA and CDR2 FQGNSA. V gave up 5 bases and J gave up 8 bases; unmatched junction bases: 12. The CDR3 loop is CASSTLAGRGDEQFF. Written as DNA, the CDR3 is TGTGCCAGCAGCACTCTAGCAGGGAGGGGTGATGAGCAGTTCTTC.

The table lists this clonotype with many counts. The chain recombines TRBV20-1 with TRBJ2-7; 8 bases match TRBD1. The CDR3 extends over 14 amino acids. Germline CDR1 reads DFQATT; CDR2 reads SNEGSKA (reference sequence). V gave up 3 bases and J gave up 3 bases; unmatched junction bases: 7. The CDR3 nucleotides read TGCAGTGCTAGCACCAGGGGACAGGACTACGAGCAGTACTTC. It yields the protein CSASTRGQDYEQYF.

Ten or more counts support this clonotype. The J gene is TRBJ2-1, the V gene TRBV12-3 or TRBV12-4; D ambiguous. The CDR3 runs to 11 residues. The V end lost 0 bases, the J end lost 8 bases, and 2 bases lay between the germline ends. The CDR3 region has the DNA TGTGCCAGCAGTTTAGCGGATGAGCAGTTCTTC. Protein product: CASSLADEQFF.

This chain joins TRBV9 and TRBJ2-7; possibly TRBD2 for D (5 bases). CDR3 length: 15 residues. V gave up 0 bases and J gave up 5 bases, with 15 bases separating them. The germline V gene has CDR1 SGDLS and CDR2 YYNGEE. The CDR3 sequence is CASSVGGREYDEQYF. The CDR3 bases are TGTGCCAGCAGCGTAGGAGGGAGAGAATACGACGAGCAGTACTTC.

A few counts support this clonotype. V usage is TRBV6-5 and J usage is TRBJ1-5; no firm D call. The CDR3 loop spans 13 amino acids. CDR1 and CDR2 from the germline V gene are MNHEY and SVGAGI. The V end was cut by 4 bases, the J end by 3 bases, with 7 bases between. CDR3 in DNA: TGTGCCAGCAGTTGGGCCCTCAATCAGCCCCAGCATTTT. Its translation is CASSWALNQPQHF.

This clonotype appeared a few times. The chain carries TRBV29-1 and TRBJ2-1, with 9 positions matching TRBD1. Germline V gene data show CDR1 as SQVTM and CDR2 as ANQGSEA. The CDR3 has 16 residues. V dropped 7 bases and J dropped 8; count of bases not matched to a gene: 18. CDR3 nucleotides: TGCAGCGCCGCCTTTAGCTCTTGGACAGGGGCACATGAGCAGTTCTTC. Translation gives CSAAFSSWTGAHEQFF.

This clonotype was detected a few times. V and J are TRBV12-3 or TRBV12-4 and TRBJ2-7, with 12 nucleotides matching TRBD2. V dropped 6 bases and J dropped 3; count of bases not matched to a gene: 6. This CDR3 contains 15 residues. In nucleotides, the CDR3 is TGTGCCAGCAGCAAACTAGCGGGAGGATTCTACGAGCAGTACTTC. Translated, it gives CASSKLAGGFYEQYF.

This clonotype showed up just a few times. The chain is built from TRBV11-3 and TRBJ2-1; possibly TRBD1 for D (5 bases). CDR1 SGHNT and CDR2 YENEEA come from the germline V gene. This CDR3 region has 16 residues. V lost 0 bases, J lost 2 bases, and 11 bases lay in between. The CDR3 nucleotides read TGTGCCAGCAGCTTAGAGTCCAGGGTCCCCTACAATGAGCAGTTCTTC. Protein: CASSLESRVPYNEQFF. Together with reference TRBV11-3 and TRBJ2-1, the CDR3 gives the full variable domain: EAGVVQSPRYKIIEKKQPVAFWCNPISGHNTLYWYLQNLGQGPELLIRYENEEAVDDSQLPKDRFSAERLKGVDSTLKIQPAELGDSAVYLCASSLESRVPYNEQFFGPGTRLTVL.

The chain combines TRBV20-1 with TRBJ2-5; D gene unclear. There are 14 residues in the CDR3. The V and J ends lost 7 bases and 5 bases respectively, with 20 bases between them. Germline values: CDR1 DFQATT, CDR2 SNEGSKA (reference sequence). CDR3 bases: TGCAGTGTTCAAGGCAAGGCCACCCGCGAGACCCAGTACTTC. This translates into CSVQGKATRETQYF.